This TCR beta chain was found in a study of naive and memory T cell subsets. The CDR3 totals 17 residues. CDR1 is LGHNA, CDR2 YNFKEQ, per germline. J lost 4 bases, V lost 2 bases, and 10 bases had no gene match. General study points: From naive to CM, EM and EMRA, diversity decreased and Gini increased.

An equimolar mix of two oligonucleotides served as the beta constant-region primer for TRBC1 and TRBC2. Ligated cDNA was amplified by four rounds of PCR with nested alpha and beta constant-region primers and SP2. TCRdb used MiXCR to reprocess the UMI-ligation and nested PCR reads, holding one entry per CDR3 protein. The sample lists about 9,700 distinct CDR3 sequences, around 5.4% occurring once. To note about this clonotype: No antigen is known for it.

The sequence was collected from a human donor in good health. The chain joins TRBV4-2 to TRBJ2-3; 9 nucleotides line up with TRBD1. The sequenced sample consisted of CD4+ TEMRA cells from blood. Subset here: effector memory re-expressing CD45RA, CD45RA+ CD27-. The CDR3 reads CASSQKDRGKLADTQYF. In DNA, the CDR3 is TGTGCCAGCAGCCAAAAGGACAGGGGCAAACTAGCAGATACGCAGTATTTT.